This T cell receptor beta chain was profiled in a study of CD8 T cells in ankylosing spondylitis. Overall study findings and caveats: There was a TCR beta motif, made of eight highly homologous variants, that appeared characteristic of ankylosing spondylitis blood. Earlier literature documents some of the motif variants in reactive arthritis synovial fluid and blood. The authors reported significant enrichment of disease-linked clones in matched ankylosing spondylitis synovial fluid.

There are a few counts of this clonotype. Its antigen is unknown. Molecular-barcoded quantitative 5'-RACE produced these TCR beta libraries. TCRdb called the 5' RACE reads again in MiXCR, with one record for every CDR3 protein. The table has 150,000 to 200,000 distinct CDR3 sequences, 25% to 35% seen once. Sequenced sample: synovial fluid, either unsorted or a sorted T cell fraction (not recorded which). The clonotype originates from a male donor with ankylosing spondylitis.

CDR3 DNA sequence: TGCGCCAGCAGCGGGTCCACCTACGAGCAGTACTTC. Translation gives CASSGSTYEQYF. The gene calls are TRBV5-1 and TRBJ2-7; D is ambiguous. The CDR3 has 12 amino acids. V dropped 4 bases and J dropped 2 bases, with 7 bases sitting between them. Germline CDR1 reads SGHRS; CDR2 reads YFSETQ.